A selection of T cell receptor beta chains follows, all from one sample in a study of radiotherapy plus CTLA-4 blockade in lung cancer. The repertoire was sequenced with immunoSEQ multiplex PCR; TCRdb's copy has only in-frame clones and lacks some. The top ten hold more than 0.75% of the sample, which has 90,000 or so clones, roughly 85% seen once. The sample was peripheral blood, taken from a patient treated with radiotherapy plus ipilimumab. The receptor set was obtained from a human donor with non-small cell lung cancer who had stable disease on radiotherapy plus ipilimumab. The CDR3 runs from the conserved cysteine through the conserved F or W. The order of the fields is J gene, V gene, D gene, clone size, CDR3 DNA, CDR3 protein. A D gene is named only where the DNA matches it firmly. For some rows the clone size is stated as once, few or many, or as a class when expanded; others skip it.

j_call: TRBJ1-1
v_call: TRBV7-8
d_call: -
clone_size: -
cdr3_nt: TGTGCCAGCAGCTCCCGTCTGAACACTGAAGCTTTCTTT
cdr3_aa: CASSSRLNTEAFF

j_call: TRBJ2-5
v_call: TRBV7-9
d_call: -
clone_size: -
cdr3_nt: TGTGCCAGCAGTCCCCAGGTGACCCAGTACTTC
cdr3_aa: CASSPQVTQYF

j_call: TRBJ1-6
v_call: TRBV28
d_call: -
clone_size: -
cdr3_nt: TGTGCCAGCAGCCAGCGTCCCGGGTCGAATTCACCCCTCCACTTT
cdr3_aa: CASSQRPGSNSPLHF

j_call: TRBJ2-7
v_call: TRBV28
d_call: -
clone_size: -
cdr3_nt: TGTGCCAGCAGTTTATCCGGGCGCGAGCAGTACTTC
cdr3_aa: CASSLSGREQYF

j_call: TRBJ2-5
v_call: TRBV27
d_call: -
clone_size: -
cdr3_nt: TGTGCCAGCAGTTACTCCCCGTCCGGGACTCAGGGGACCCAGTACTTC
cdr3_aa: CASSYSPSGTQGTQYF

j_call: TRBJ2-3
v_call: TRBV19
d_call: -
clone_size: -
cdr3_nt: TGTGCCAGTAGTCCCGGACATTCAGATACGCAGTATTTT
cdr3_aa: CASSPGHSDTQYF

j_call: TRBJ2-1
v_call: TRBV6-1
d_call: -
clone_size: -
cdr3_nt: TGTGCCAGCACCCTCTACATTGAGCAGTTCTTC
cdr3_aa: CASTLYIEQFF

j_call: TRBJ2-7
v_call: TRBV11-1
d_call: TRBD1
clone_size: -
cdr3_nt: TGTGCCAGCAGCCAACGGACAGGATTTACCTACGAGCAGTACTTC
cdr3_aa: CASSQRTGFTYEQYF

j_call: TRBJ1-2
v_call: TRBV5-1
d_call: TRBD1
clone_size: -
cdr3_nt: TGCGCCAGCAGCTTATCGGGAGGACCAGGGGGAGGCTATGGCTACACCTTC
cdr3_aa: CASSLSGGPGGGYGYTF

j_call: TRBJ2-1
v_call: TRBV5-1
d_call: -
clone_size: -
cdr3_nt: TGCGCCAGCAGCGGGGCGGAAAGCTCCTACAATGAGCAGTTCTTC
cdr3_aa: CASSGAESSYNEQFF

j_call: TRBJ2-7
v_call: TRBV6-5
d_call: -
clone_size: -
cdr3_nt: TGTGCCAGCAGTGGGGGCCCAGCCTACGAGCAGTACTTC
cdr3_aa: CASSGGPAYEQYF

j_call: TRBJ1-5
v_call: TRBV18
d_call: -
clone_size: -
cdr3_nt: TGTGCCAGCTCACCACAGACAGGTAGCAATCAGCCCCAGCATTTT
cdr3_aa: CASSPQTGSNQPQHF

j_call: TRBJ1-4
v_call: TRBV6-1
d_call: -
clone_size: once
cdr3_nt: TGTGCCAGCAGTCAGACAACTAATGAAAAACTGTTTTTT
cdr3_aa: CASSQTTNEKLFF

j_call: TRBJ1-4
v_call: TRBV10-2
d_call: -
clone_size: -
cdr3_nt: TGCGCCAGCAGTTCAACAGGAGCAACTAATGAAAAACTGTTTTTT
cdr3_aa: CASSSTGATNEKLFF

j_call: TRBJ2-5
v_call: TRBV10-2
d_call: TRBD1
clone_size: -
cdr3_nt: TGCGCCAGCAGTCCCGGGACAGGAGGGGAGACCCAGTACTTC
cdr3_aa: CASSPGTGGETQYF

j_call: TRBJ1-1
v_call: TRBV18
d_call: TRBD1
clone_size: -
cdr3_nt: TGTGCCAGCTCACCGGGACAGTCTAGGCGGACTGAAGCTTTCTTT
cdr3_aa: CASSPGQSRRTEAFF

j_call: TRBJ2-7
v_call: TRBV10-2
d_call: TRBD1
clone_size: -
cdr3_nt: TGCGCCAGCAGGGCAAAACAGGGGGGCGAGCAGTACTTC
cdr3_aa: CASRAKQGGEQYF

j_call: TRBJ2-1
v_call: TRBV6-6
d_call: -
clone_size: -
cdr3_nt: TGTGCCAGCAGCGAGTCTCGCAATGAGCAGTTCTTC
cdr3_aa: CASSESRNEQFF

j_call: TRBJ1-4
v_call: TRBV5-6
d_call: TRBD1
clone_size: -
cdr3_nt: TGTGCCAGCAGCCTTGGCGTGGGACAGGGAAACGAAAAACTGTTTTTT
cdr3_aa: CASSLGVGQGNEKLFF

j_call: TRBJ2-5
v_call: TRBV30
d_call: -
clone_size: once
cdr3_nt: TGTGCCTTAAGGGGGTCGAACGGAGAGACCCAGTACTTC
cdr3_aa: CALRGSNGETQYF

j_call: TRBJ2-2
v_call: TRBV4-1
d_call: -
clone_size: -
cdr3_nt: TGCGCCAGCAGCCAAGTTCCTCGGGTCAACGGCACCGGGGAGCTGTTTTTT
cdr3_aa: CASSQVPRVNGTGELFF

j_call: TRBJ2-7
v_call: TRBV4-1
d_call: -
clone_size: few
cdr3_nt: TGCGCCAGCAGCCTGGGACTCCCCTACGAGCAGTACTTC
cdr3_aa: CASSLGLPYEQYF

j_call: TRBJ2-5
v_call: TRBV5-1
d_call: TRBD2
clone_size: -
cdr3_nt: TGCGCCAGCAGCTTCCGACTAGCGGTACAAGAGACCCAGTACTTC
cdr3_aa: CASSFRLAVQETQYF

j_call: TRBJ2-7
v_call: TRBV18
d_call: -
clone_size: -
cdr3_nt: TGTGCCAGCTCATCGGGCCCAGGGTCCTCCTACGAGCAGTACTTC
cdr3_aa: CASSSGPGSSYEQYF

j_call: TRBJ2-7
v_call: TRBV6-5
d_call: TRBD2
clone_size: few
cdr3_nt: TGTGCCAGCAGTTACGGTCGCCGGACTAGAGTTAACGAGCAGTACTTC
cdr3_aa: CASSYGRRTRVNEQYF

j_call: TRBJ2-7
v_call: TRBV7-9
d_call: -
clone_size: -
cdr3_nt: TGTGCCAGCAGCCCGCTGGGGGGCCCTACCTACGAGCAGTACTTC
cdr3_aa: CASSPLGGPTYEQYF

j_call: TRBJ2-1
v_call: TRBV10-1
d_call: -
clone_size: -
cdr3_nt: TGCGCCAGCAGAGAAGGTAATGAGCAGTTCTTC
cdr3_aa: CASREGNEQFF

j_call: TRBJ1-5
v_call: TRBV6-1
d_call: -
clone_size: -
cdr3_nt: TGTGCCAGCAGTGAGTACGGGGGCAATCAGCCCCAGCATTTT
cdr3_aa: CASSEYGGNQPQHF

j_call: TRBJ1-4
v_call: TRBV18
d_call: -
clone_size: -
cdr3_nt: TGTGCCAGCTCTCTGGTCAAGGGGACAACTAATGAAAAACTGTTTTTT
cdr3_aa: CASSLVKGTTNEKLFF

j_call: TRBJ2-1
v_call: TRBV11-2
d_call: -
clone_size: -
cdr3_nt: TGTGCCAGCAGCTTAACCAGGGACTACAATGAGCAGTTCTTC
cdr3_aa: CASSLTRDYNEQFF

j_call: TRBJ1-5
v_call: TRBV19
d_call: -
clone_size: few
cdr3_nt: TGTGCCAGTAGGACGATTGGAGAGGCGAGGCAGCCCCAGCATTTT
cdr3_aa: CASRTIGEARQPQHF

j_call: TRBJ1-4
v_call: TRBV6-5
d_call: -
clone_size: -
cdr3_nt: TGTGCCAGCAGAATGGATGCAACTAATGAAAAACTGTTTTTT
cdr3_aa: CASRMDATNEKLFF

j_call: TRBJ2-7
v_call: TRBV6-5
d_call: TRBD2
clone_size: once
cdr3_nt: TGTGCCAGCACCCGTGGACTAGTTGGCTCCGAGCAGTACTTC
cdr3_aa: CASTRGLVGSEQYF

j_call: TRBJ2-3
v_call: TRBV6-1
d_call: TRBD1
clone_size: -
cdr3_nt: TGTGCCAGCAGTTCCAGGACAGGGGGCGCGGATACGCAGTATTTT
cdr3_aa: CASSSRTGGADTQYF

j_call: TRBJ2-7
v_call: TRBV5-1
d_call: TRBD1
clone_size: -
cdr3_nt: TGCGCCAGCAGCCACACGGGACAGATGTCCTACGAGCAGTACTTC
cdr3_aa: CASSHTGQMSYEQYF

j_call: TRBJ1-3
v_call: TRBV11-2
d_call: TRBD1
clone_size: -
cdr3_nt: TGTGCCAGCAGCTGGACAGGGATCTCTGGAAACACCATATATTTT
cdr3_aa: CASSWTGISGNTIYF

j_call: TRBJ2-1
v_call: TRBV27
d_call: -
clone_size: -
cdr3_nt: TGTGCCAGCAGTCAACGGCGGGGACTGGAAAACAATGAGCAGTTCTTC
cdr3_aa: CASSQRRGLENNEQFF

j_call: TRBJ2-2
v_call: TRBV10-2
d_call: TRBD2
clone_size: -
cdr3_nt: TGCGCCAGCAGAGTAGCGGGAGCAGACGGGGAGCTGTTTTTT
cdr3_aa: CASRVAGADGELFF

j_call: TRBJ2-2
v_call: TRBV28
d_call: TRBD2
clone_size: -
cdr3_nt: TGTGCCAGCAGTGGGGGACTAGCGGCTAACACCGGGGAGCTGTTTTTT
cdr3_aa: CASSGGLAANTGELFF

j_call: TRBJ1-5
v_call: TRBV19
d_call: TRBD1
clone_size: -
cdr3_nt: TGTGCCAGTAGACGGGGGTCGGGACAGGGGTTTAAGCCCCAGCATTTT
cdr3_aa: CASRRGSGQGFKPQHF

j_call: TRBJ2-7
v_call: TRBV5-1
d_call: TRBD2
clone_size: -
cdr3_nt: TGCGCCAGCAGCTCCCGCGGGGGCTACGAGCAGTACTTC
cdr3_aa: CASSSRGGYEQYF

j_call: TRBJ2-1
v_call: TRBV28
d_call: TRBD2
clone_size: -
cdr3_nt: TGTGCCAACAGTTTACTAGCGGGATTTAATGAGCAGTTCTTC
cdr3_aa: CANSLLAGFNEQFF

j_call: TRBJ1-5
v_call: TRBV19
d_call: TRBD1
clone_size: -
cdr3_nt: TGTGCCAGTAGTTCGTTGGACAGGGCCAATCAGCCCCAGCATTTT
cdr3_aa: CASSSLDRANQPQHF

j_call: TRBJ1-1
v_call: TRBV10-3
d_call: TRBD1
clone_size: -
cdr3_nt: TGTGCCATCAGGCCCGGGACAGGGGGGAACACTGAAGCTTTCTTT
cdr3_aa: CAIRPGTGGNTEAFF

j_call: TRBJ1-1
v_call: TRBV6-5
d_call: -
clone_size: -
cdr3_nt: TGTGCCAGCAGTGCGGGGGTGAACACTGAAGCTTTCTTT
cdr3_aa: CASSAGVNTEAFF

j_call: TRBJ2-5
v_call: TRBV11-2
d_call: -
clone_size: -
cdr3_nt: TGTGCCAGCAGCCGTCAGGGGCGAGACCAAGAGACCCAGTACTTC
cdr3_aa: CASSRQGRDQETQYF

j_call: TRBJ2-3
v_call: TRBV5-1
d_call: -
clone_size: -
cdr3_nt: TGCGCCAGCAGCTTGGGACCACGGGCCGACACAGATACGCAGTATTTT
cdr3_aa: CASSLGPRADTDTQYF